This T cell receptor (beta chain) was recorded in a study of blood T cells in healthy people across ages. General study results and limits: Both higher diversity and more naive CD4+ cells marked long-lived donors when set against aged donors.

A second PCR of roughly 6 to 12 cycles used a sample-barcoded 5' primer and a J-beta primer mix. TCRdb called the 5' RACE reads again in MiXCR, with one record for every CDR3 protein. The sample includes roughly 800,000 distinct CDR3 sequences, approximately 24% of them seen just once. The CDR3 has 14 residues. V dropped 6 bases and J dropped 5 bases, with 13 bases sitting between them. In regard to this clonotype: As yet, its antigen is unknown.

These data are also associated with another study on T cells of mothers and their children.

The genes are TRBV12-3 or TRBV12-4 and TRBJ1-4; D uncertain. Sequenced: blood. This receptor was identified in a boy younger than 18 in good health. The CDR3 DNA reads TGTGCCAGCAGCCTTGGGTGGGAGAATGAAAAACTGTTTTTT. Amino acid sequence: CASSLGWENEKLFF.